Shown below are 25 T cell receptor beta chains from a single sample sequenced in a study of CD8+CD57+ T cells in acquired aplastic anemia. CDR3 and TCR beta VDJ profiling relied on a genomic DNA template. One entry per CDR3 protein results from TCRdb running MiXCR on the reads. The sample comprises 150,000 to 200,000 distinct CDR3 sequences, roughly 64% of which are singletons, and around 45% rests with the top ten. The sequenced material came from sorted CD4+, CD8+, or CD8+CD57+ T cells (not recorded which) from PBMCs. These receptors originate from a human donor with severe aplastic anemia or a healthy control (not recorded which).

Turning to this clonotype: One end of the junction does not line up with germline, which may come from a read error. The rearrangement joins TRBV7-3 to TRBJ2-5, with TRBD1 matching 7 bases. The CDR3 sequence is 13 residues long. Per germline, CDR1 SGHTA and CDR2 FQGTGA. The CDR3 region is CARSLLTGENQYF. In nucleotides, the CDR3 is TGTGCCAGAAGCTTACTAACAGGGGAGAACCAGTACTTC.

This clonotype was detected ten times or more. CDR3 amino acids: CASSIQGPNEQFF. The CDR3 nucleotides read TGTGCCAGTAGTATACAGGGACCCAATGAGCAGTTCTTC. This chain joins TRBV19 and TRBJ2-1; D tentatively fits TRBD1 or TRBD2 (5 bases each). Germline CDR1 LNHDA, CDR2 SQIVND (reference sequence). This CDR3 comprises 13 residues. Trimming left V 2 bases short and J 6 bases short, with 8 bases between.

Turning to this clonotype: The junction shows a germline mismatch at one end, possibly a read error. The chain joins TRBV7-9 to TRBJ2-2, with a possible D match to TRBD1 (5 bases). CDR1 is SEHNR, CDR2 FQNEAQ, per germline (reference sequence). The CDR3 sequence is 16 residues long. As DNA, the CDR3 is TGCGCCAGCAGCTTGGCATCGACAGCAAACACCGGGGAGCTGTTTTTT. It specifies CASSLASTANTGELFF.

The chain combines TRBV20-1 with TRBJ1-5; a possible D gene is TRBD1 (5 bases). With 6 bases removed from V and 4 bases from J, the gap between germline ends came to 19 bases. The CDR3 totals 15 residues. Germline assignment: CDR1 DFQATT and CDR2 SNEGSKA (reference sequence). The CDR3 DNA sequence: TGCAGTGCCCTCTTGGGACGGGCAGATAATCAGCCCCAGCATTTT. Translation gives CSALLGRADNQPQHF.

This clonotype came up once. J is TRBJ1-5 and V is TRBV28; D unresolved. V was cut by 6 bases and J by 6 bases, with 12 bases left in between. The CDR3 spans 13 residues. Germline V gene data show CDR1 as MDHEN and CDR2 as SYDVKM. The CDR3 region is CASSRLLVQPQHF. The CDR3 region has the DNA TGTGCCAGCAGCCGCCTCCTAGTTCAGCCCCAGCATTTT.

This sequence joins TRBV20-1 and TRBJ2-5; D gene unclear. Germline V gene lookup returns CDR1 DFQATT and CDR2 SNEGSKA (reference sequence). CDR3 length equals 15 residues. V was cut by 3 bases and J by 5 bases, with 19 bases left in between. The CDR3 DNA reads as TGCAGTGCTAGGCCTGGGCGCCTGGTACGGGAGACCCAGTACTTC. Its protein is CSARPGRLVRETQYF.

V usage is TRBV14 and J usage is TRBJ1-2, with D perhaps matching TRBD1 (5 bases). This CDR3 spans 17 amino acids. CDR1 SGHDN and CDR2 FVKESK come from the germline V gene. Between the trimmed V and J ends, which lost 4 bases and 4 bases, there was a span of 22 bases. In DNA form, the CDR3 reads TGTGCCAGCAGCCGCGGGACTAGCTTAGGCATGGTCTATGGCTACACCTTC. Translating it yields CASSRGTSLGMVYGYTF.

This clonotype was picked up one time. Germline is not matched at one junction end, which may reflect a read error. The chain has TRBV10-3 and TRBJ1-6, with 8 bases identical to TRBD1. Germline assignment: CDR1 ENHRY and CDR2 SYGVKD. The CDR3 extends over 16 amino acids. The CDR3 DNA sequence: TGTGCCAGCAGTGCGAGAACGACAGGGGTTAATTCACCCCTCCACTTT. Its protein product is CASSARTTGVNSPLHF.

Points on this clonotype: One junction end does not reproduce the germline sequence, and a read error may be involved. The chain joins TRBV7-9 to TRBJ2-1, with 7 bases fitting TRBD2. This CDR3 is 15 amino acids long. The germline gives CDR1 SEHNR, CDR2 FQNEAQ (reference sequence). The CDR3 nucleotides are TGCGCCAGCAGCTTGGGGAGGGCACGGGGGGATGAGCAGTTCTTC. Residues: CASSLGRARGDEQFF.

The V gene is TRBV10-3, the J gene TRBJ2-3; 7 positions agree with TRBD1. After removal of 2 bases from V and 3 bases from J, the junction contained 5 bases not matched to a gene. CDR1 is ENHRY and CDR2 is SYGVKD in the germline V gene. The CDR3 has 15 amino acids. The CDR3 DNA reads TGTGCCATCAGTGAGACCCGGACAGGAACAGATACGCAGTATTTT. Translation gives CAISETRTGTDTQYF.

As DNA, the CDR3 is TGTGCCAGCAGCGTAGAGGCCGGCGGGGGGGCCTTGGAGACCCAGTACTTC. It yields the protein CASSVEAGGGALETQYF. The J gene is TRBJ2-5, the V gene TRBV9; 9 bases agree with TRBD2. CDR1 and CDR2 (germline): SGDLS, YYNGEE. V lost 0 bases to trimming and J lost 5 bases; unmatched junction nucleotides: 11. The CDR3 spans 17 residues. Full variable domain (outside the CDR3, taken from reference TRBV9 and TRBJ2-5): DSGVTQTPKHLITATGQRVTLRCSPRSGDLSVYWYQQSLDQGLQFLIQYYNGEERAKGNILERFSAQQFPDLHSELNLSSLELGDSALYFCASSVEAGGGALETQYFGPGTRLLVL.

This clonotype was found once. Here the CDR3 reads CASSSRRGGTQYF. CDR3 bases: TGCGCCAGCAGCTCCCGCAGGGGCGGTACGCAGTATTTT. The genes are TRBV5-1 and TRBJ2-3; D might be TRBD1 (6 bases). CDR1 and CDR2 (germline): SGHRS, YFSETQ. Trimming removed 3 bases at V and 8 bases at J, with 13 bases between. The CDR3 is 13 residues long.

The rearrangement links TRBV12-3 or TRBV12-4 to TRBJ1-5, with 7 bases lining up with TRBD1. CDR3 length: 16 residues. V lost 5 bases to trimming and J lost 3 bases; unmatched junction nucleotides: 10. CDR3 in amino acids: CASSPSGGQLNQPQHF. In nucleotides, the CDR3 is TGTGCCAGCAGTCCCAGCGGGGGACAGCTCAATCAGCCCCAGCATTTT.

The V call is TRBV2, the J call TRBJ1-5; D gene unclear. This CDR3 region has 15 residues. V was cut by 3 bases and J by 1 base, with 10 bases left in between. Germline CDR1 SNHLY, CDR2 FYNNEI. In DNA, the CDR3 is TGTGCCAGCAGTGATTCAGGCCTAAGCAATCAGCCCCAGCATTTT. Translating gives CASSDSGLSNQPQHF.

This clonotype is a singleton in its sample. V and J are TRBV20-1 and TRBJ1-2; 10 positions match TRBD1. Germline V gene data show CDR1 as DFQATT and CDR2 as SNEGSKA (reference sequence). The CDR3 totals 17 residues. V lost 2 bases to trimming and J lost 8 bases; unmatched junction nucleotides: 17. The CDR3 bases are TGCAGTGCTAGACCCCGCCAGGGCGGGGACAGGGGTCGGGGCTACACCTTC. It encodes CSARPRQGGDRGRGYTF.

The CDR3 region is CSAAPEVGVSYEQYF. The CDR3 DNA reads as TGCAGTGCTGCCCCCGAGGTCGGCGTCTCCTACGAGCAGTACTTC. The rearrangement joins TRBV20-1 to TRBJ2-7; the D is unclear. The CDR3 is 15 residues long. Germline V gives CDR1 DFQATT, CDR2 SNEGSKA (reference sequence). Trimming cost V 5 bases and J 0 bases, with 17 bases left between them.

A single count supports this clonotype. V is TRBV19 and J is TRBJ1-1; possible D gene TRBD1, 6 bases. Germline loops: CDR1 LNHDA, CDR2 SQIVND (reference sequence). This CDR3 has 13 amino acids. V dropped 6 bases and J dropped 5 bases, with 13 bases sitting between them. CDR3 bases: TGTGCCAGTAGGTGGCAGGGGAAAACTGAAGCTTTCTTT. This gives the protein CASRWQGKTEAFF.

The chain recombines TRBV10-1 with TRBJ1-2; 9 bases map to TRBD1. V gave up 3 bases and J gave up 7 bases; unmatched junction bases: 6. This CDR3 has 14 amino acids. Germline V CDR1 and CDR2: WNHNN, SYGVQD (reference sequence). This chain's CDR3 is CASSDPGQGIGYTF. In DNA, the CDR3 is TGCGCCAGCAGTGATCCAGGACAGGGGATTGGCTACACCTTC.

There are a few counts of this clonotype. The chain recombines TRBV2 with TRBJ2-7; 7 positions match TRBD1. Germline trimming cut 3 bases from V and 5 bases from J; bases unmatched to any gene: 10. Per the germline V gene, CDR1 is SNHLY and CDR2 is FYNNEI. The CDR3 loop spans 15 amino acids. In DNA, the CDR3 is TGTGCCAGCAGTGAGGAGTCAGGGGGTGTCCACGAGCAGTACTTC. Encoded protein: CASSEESGGVHEQYF.

V and J are TRBV25-1 and TRBJ2-7; possibly TRBD2 for D (7 bases). CDR3 length: 12 residues. V lost 5 bases to trimming and J lost 5 bases, with 10 bases between them. Germline loops: CDR1 MGHDK, CDR2 SYGVNS. CDR3 region: CASSRGGDEQYF. Here the CDR3 DNA reads TGTGCCAGCAGTAGGGGGGGTGACGAGCAGTACTTC.

The chain links TRBV20-1 to TRBJ2-2; TRBD1 matches at 7 bases. The germline CDR1 and CDR2 sequences are DFQATT and SNEGSKA (reference sequence). CDR3 length: 13 amino acids. Losses at the gene ends were 7 bases for V and 4 bases for J; bases not matched to a gene: 6. CDR3 region: CSVRDSFTGELFF. CDR3 DNA: TGCAGTGTCCGGGACAGCTTCACCGGGGAGCTGTTTTTT.

The rearrangement uses TRBV7-8 and TRBJ2-1, with 7 positions matching TRBD2. Germline values: CDR1 SGHVS, CDR2 FQNEAQ. Trimming cost V 2 bases and J 3 bases; bases outside gene matches: 10. CDR3 length: 17 residues. In nucleotides, the CDR3 is TGTGCCAGCAGCTTACATGTGGGAGGGCCGATCTACAATGAGCAGTTCTTC. Protein product: CASSLHVGGPIYNEQFF.

This clonotype was detected ten times or more. The gene calls are TRBV4-3 and TRBJ1-5; perhaps TRBD1 as D (6 bases). This CDR3 has 15 amino acids. V was pared by 0 bases and J by 5 bases, with 11 bases between. Germline CDR1 is LGHNA and CDR2 is YSLEER. CDR3 protein: CASSQDVQGHQPQHF. The CDR3 bases are TGCGCCAGCAGCCAAGATGTACAGGGTCATCAGCCCCAGCATTTT.

This clonotype was recorded a few times. The chain uses TRBV7-3 and TRBJ1-2, with TRBD1 matching 8 bases. Germline V gene lookup returns CDR1 SGHTA and CDR2 FQGTGA. The CDR3 length is 12 residues. J was trimmed by 4 bases and V by 6 bases; bases with no gene match: 1. DNA for the CDR3: TGTGCCAGCAGTACAGGGGGCTATGGCTACACCTTC. Amino acid sequence: CASSTGGYGYTF.

V is TRBV7-9 and J is TRBJ2-1; D may be TRBD2 (6 bases). Germline CDR1 and CDR2: SEHNR and FQNEAQ (reference sequence). The ends were cut back, 1 base at V and 8 bases at J, with 12 bases in the middle. The CDR3 runs 14 residues. CDR3 in amino acids: CASSLDISGYEQFF. The DNA of the CDR3 is TGTGCCAGCAGCTTAGATATCAGCGGGTATGAGCAGTTCTTC. Complete variable domain (other parts from reference TRBV7-9 and TRBJ2-1): DTGVSQNPRHKITKRGQNVTFRCDPISEHNRLYWYRQTLGQGPEFLTYFQNEAQLEKSRLLSDRFSAERPKGSFSTLEIQRTEQGDSAMYLCASSLDISGYEQFFGPGTRLTVL.